Below are 7 T cell receptor beta chains sequenced from a single sample in a study of PD-1 blockade in classical Hodgkin lymphoma. Every patient had relapsed following autologous stem cell transplantation, and cohorts differed in brentuximab vedotin exposure. TCRdb's copy holds only in-frame clones and misses some; the assay was immunoSEQ multiplex PCR. This table has some 24,000 clones, more than 75% appearing once. Sequencing used peripheral blood mononuclear cells (PBMCs), obtained at baseline. These receptors came from a human donor with classical Hodgkin lymphoma.

This sequence joins TRBV4-3 and TRBJ2-2; TRBD2 agrees at 13 bases. The junction had 8 bases not matched to a gene; V was cut back by 0 bases and J by 7 bases. CDR3 length equals 18 residues. The germline V gene has CDR1 LGHNA and CDR2 YSLEER. The CDR3 reads CASSQDRGLAGLVGELFF. Here the CDR3 DNA reads TGCGCCAGCAGCCAAGATCGGGGACTAGCGGGGCTGGTCGGGGAGCTGTTTTTT.

The chain couples TRBV18 to TRBJ2-7; TRBD1 or TRBD2 may be the D gene (6 bases each). V was clipped by 1 base and J by 4 bases, with 11 bases between them. Germline assignment: CDR1 KGHSH and CDR2 LQKENI. The length of the CDR3 is 14 residues. The CDR3, as DNA: TGTGCCAGCTCACCACGGCAGGGGACTTACGAGCAGTACTTC. It yields the protein CASSPRQGTYEQYF.

Here the CDR3 reads CASSESYNSPLHF. The CDR3 nucleotides are TGTGCCAGCAGTGAATCGTATAATTCACCCCTCCACTTT. The chain has TRBV25-1 and TRBJ1-6; unclear D gene. CDR1 is MGHDK and CDR2 is SYGVNS in the germline V gene. The CDR3 consists of 13 residues. V was cut by 1 base and J by 4 bases, with 2 bases left in between.

V and J are TRBV21-1 and TRBJ1-4. TRBV21-1 is classified as a pseudogene. The CDR3 consists of 12 residues. Here the CDR3 DNA reads TGTGCCAGCAGCAAAGGTCTTGAGAACTTGTTTTTT. Translating it yields CASSKGLENLFF.

The V gene is TRBV7-8, the J gene TRBJ1-4, with 10 positions matching TRBD1. The V gene's germline CDR1 is SGHVS and CDR2 FQNEAQ. With V trimmed by 5 bases and J by 7 bases, 7 bases remained unmatched. The CDR3 is 15 residues long. The CDR3 here is CASSPGQGEIEKLFF. The CDR3 nucleotides are TGTGCCAGCAGCCCAGGACAGGGGGAGATTGAAAAACTGTTTTTT. The full variable domain, with the rest looked up from reference TRBV7-8 and TRBJ1-4, is GAGVSQSPRYKVAKRGQDVALRCDPISGHVSLFWYQQALGQGPEFLTYFQNEAQLDKSGLPSDRFFAERPEGSVSTLKIQRTQQEDSAVYLCASSPGQGEIEKLFFGSGTQLSVL.

Written as DNA, the CDR3 is TGTGCCAGCACCAACCAGAGGGGACAGGGGGATAATGGCTACACCTTC. Translating it yields CASTNQRGQGDNGYTF. This chain uses TRBV2 with TRBJ1-2; 11 positions match TRBD1. V shed 7 bases, J shed 6 bases, and the junction held 13 bases outside the gene matches. The CDR3 sequence is 16 residues long. CDR1 SNHLY and CDR2 FYNNEI come from the germline V gene.

The CDR3 DNA reads as TGTGCCAGCAGCTATCGCAGGAATAGTAAGCGGTACTTC. Protein product: CASSYRRNSKRYF. The V and J genes are TRBV5-6 and TRBJ2-7, with D hard to call. CDR1 and CDR2 (germline): SGHDT, YYEEEE. V shed 3 bases and J shed 12 bases, with 19 bases lying between them. The CDR3 contains 13 residues.